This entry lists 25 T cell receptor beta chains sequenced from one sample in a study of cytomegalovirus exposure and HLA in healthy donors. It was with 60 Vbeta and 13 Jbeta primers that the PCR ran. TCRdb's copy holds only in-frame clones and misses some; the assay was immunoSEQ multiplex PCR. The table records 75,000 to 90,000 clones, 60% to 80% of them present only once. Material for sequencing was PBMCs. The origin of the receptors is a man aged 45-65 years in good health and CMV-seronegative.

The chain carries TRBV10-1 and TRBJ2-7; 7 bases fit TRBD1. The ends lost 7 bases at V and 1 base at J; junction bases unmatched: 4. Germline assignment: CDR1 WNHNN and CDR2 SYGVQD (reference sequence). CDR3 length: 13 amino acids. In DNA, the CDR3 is TGCGCCAGCATCTGGGACAGTTCCTACGAGCAGTACTTC. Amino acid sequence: CASIWDSSYEQYF.

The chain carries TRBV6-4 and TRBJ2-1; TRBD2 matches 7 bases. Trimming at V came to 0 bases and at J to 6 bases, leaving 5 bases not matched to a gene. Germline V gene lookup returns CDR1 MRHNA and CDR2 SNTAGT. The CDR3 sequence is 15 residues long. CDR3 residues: CASSDSMAGVNEQFF. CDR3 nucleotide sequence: TGTGCCAGCAGTGACTCGATGGCGGGGGTCAATGAGCAGTTCTTC.

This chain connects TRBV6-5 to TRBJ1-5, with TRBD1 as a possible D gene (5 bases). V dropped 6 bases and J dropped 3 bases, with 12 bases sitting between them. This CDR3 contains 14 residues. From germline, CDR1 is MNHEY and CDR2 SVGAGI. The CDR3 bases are TGTGCCAGCAGGACCGGGGGAAACAATCAGCCCCAGCATTTT. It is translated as CASRTGGNNQPQHF.

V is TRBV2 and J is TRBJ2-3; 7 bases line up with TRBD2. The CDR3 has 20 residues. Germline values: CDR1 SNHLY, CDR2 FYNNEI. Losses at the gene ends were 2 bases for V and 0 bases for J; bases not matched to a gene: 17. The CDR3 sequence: CASSERRGVWLAASTDTQYF. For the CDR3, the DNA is TGTGCCAGCAGTGAAAGGAGGGGTGTTTGGCTAGCGGCAAGCACAGATACGCAGTATTTT. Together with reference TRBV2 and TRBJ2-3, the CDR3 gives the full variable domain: EPEVTQTPSHQVTQMGQEVILRCVPISNHLYFYWYRQILGQKVEFLVSFYNNEISEKSEIFDDQFSVERPDGSNFTLKIRSTKLEDSAMYFCASSERRGVWLAASTDTQYFGPGTRLTVL.

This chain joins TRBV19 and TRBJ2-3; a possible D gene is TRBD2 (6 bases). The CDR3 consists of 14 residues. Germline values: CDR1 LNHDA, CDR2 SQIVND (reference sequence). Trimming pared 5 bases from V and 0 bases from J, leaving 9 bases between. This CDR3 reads CASSRGTSTDTQYF. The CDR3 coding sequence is TGTGCCAGTAGTCGGGGGACCAGCACAGATACGCAGTATTTT.

Here the CDR3 DNA reads TGTGCCAGCAGCTCAACGGGACAGGGATTATACGAGCAGTACTTC. This translates into CASSSTGQGLYEQYF. V gene TRBV7-8 combines with J gene TRBJ2-7, with 9 bases matching TRBD1. The junction had 8 bases not matched to a gene; V was cut back by 4 bases and J by 4 bases. There are 15 residues in the CDR3. The V gene's germline CDR1 is SGHVS and CDR2 FQNEAQ.

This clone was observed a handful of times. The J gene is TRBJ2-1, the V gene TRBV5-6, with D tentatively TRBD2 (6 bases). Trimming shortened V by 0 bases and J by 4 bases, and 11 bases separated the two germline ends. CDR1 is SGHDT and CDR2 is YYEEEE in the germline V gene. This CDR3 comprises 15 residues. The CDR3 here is CASSLGSLAYNEQFF. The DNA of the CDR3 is TGTGCCAGCAGCTTGGGGAGCCTAGCGTACAATGAGCAGTTCTTC. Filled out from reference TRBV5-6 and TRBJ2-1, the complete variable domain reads DAGVTQSPTHLIKTRGQQVTLRCSPKSGHDTVSWYQQALGQGPQFIFQYYEEEERQRGNFPDRFSGHQFPNYSSELNVNALLLGDSALYLCASSLGSLAYNEQFFGPGTRLTVL.

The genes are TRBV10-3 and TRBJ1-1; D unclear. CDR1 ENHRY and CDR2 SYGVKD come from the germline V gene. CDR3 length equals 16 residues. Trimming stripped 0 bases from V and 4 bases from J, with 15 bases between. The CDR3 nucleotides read TGTGCCATCAGTGAGTCTGGCAGGCCGGAAGGCACTGAAGCTTTCTTT. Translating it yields CAISESGRPEGTEAFF.

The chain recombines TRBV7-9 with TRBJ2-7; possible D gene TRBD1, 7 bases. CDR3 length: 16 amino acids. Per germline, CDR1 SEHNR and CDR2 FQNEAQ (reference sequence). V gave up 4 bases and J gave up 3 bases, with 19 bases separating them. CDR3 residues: CASSSMRAGGYYEQYF. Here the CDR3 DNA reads TGTGCCAGCAGCTCGATGCGGGCAGGGGGGTACTACGAGCAGTACTTC.

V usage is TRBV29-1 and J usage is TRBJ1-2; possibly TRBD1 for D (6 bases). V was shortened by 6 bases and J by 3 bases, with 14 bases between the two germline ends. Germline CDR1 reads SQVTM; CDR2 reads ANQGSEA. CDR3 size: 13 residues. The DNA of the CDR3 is TGCAGCGTGACGGGGGGGGCACACTATGGCTACACCTTC. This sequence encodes CSVTGGAHYGYTF.

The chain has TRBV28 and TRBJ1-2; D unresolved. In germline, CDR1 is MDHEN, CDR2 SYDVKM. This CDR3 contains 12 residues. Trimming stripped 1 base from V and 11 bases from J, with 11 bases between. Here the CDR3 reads CASSLLFGVYTF. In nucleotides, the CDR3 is TGTGCCAGCAGTTTATTATTCGGGGTTTACACCTTC.

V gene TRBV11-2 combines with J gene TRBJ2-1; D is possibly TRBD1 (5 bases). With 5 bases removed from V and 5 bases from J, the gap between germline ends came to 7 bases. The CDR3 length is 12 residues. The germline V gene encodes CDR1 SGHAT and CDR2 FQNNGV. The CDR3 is CASSGRDNEQFF. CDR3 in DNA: TGTGCCAGCAGCGGCAGGGACAATGAGCAGTTCTTC.

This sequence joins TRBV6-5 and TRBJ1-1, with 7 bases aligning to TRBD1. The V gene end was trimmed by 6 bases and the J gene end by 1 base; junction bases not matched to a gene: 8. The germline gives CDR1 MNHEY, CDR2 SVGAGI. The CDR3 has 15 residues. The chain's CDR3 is CASRISGTANTEAFF. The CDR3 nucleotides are TGTGCCAGCAGGATTTCGGGGACAGCGAACACTGAAGCTTTCTTT.

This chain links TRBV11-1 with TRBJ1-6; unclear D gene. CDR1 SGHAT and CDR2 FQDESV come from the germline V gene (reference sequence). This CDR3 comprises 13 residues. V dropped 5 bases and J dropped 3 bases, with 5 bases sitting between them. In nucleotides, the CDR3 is TGTGCCAGCAGCGCCTACTATAATTCACCCCTCCACTTT. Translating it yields CASSAYYNSPLHF. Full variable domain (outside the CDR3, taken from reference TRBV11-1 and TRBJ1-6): EAEVAQSPRYKITEKSQAVAFWCDPISGHATLYWYRQILGQGPELLVQFQDESVVDDSQLPKDRFSAERLKGVDSTLKIQPAELGDSAMYLCASSAYYNSPLHFGNGTRLTVT.

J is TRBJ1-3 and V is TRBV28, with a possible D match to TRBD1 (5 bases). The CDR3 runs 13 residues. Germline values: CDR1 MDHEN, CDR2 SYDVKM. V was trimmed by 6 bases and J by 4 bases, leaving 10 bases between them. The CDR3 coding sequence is TGTGCCAGCAGCATTACAGGAGGAAACACCATATATTTT. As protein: CASSITGGNTIYF.

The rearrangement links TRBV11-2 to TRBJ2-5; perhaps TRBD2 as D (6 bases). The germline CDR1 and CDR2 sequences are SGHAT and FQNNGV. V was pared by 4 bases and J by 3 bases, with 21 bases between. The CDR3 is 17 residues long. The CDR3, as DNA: TGTGCCAGCAGCTCCCGACTAGTTGGGTCGGTAGAAGAGACCCAGTACTTC. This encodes CASSSRLVGSVEETQYF.

In nucleotides, the CDR3 is TGTGCCAGCGGGGTAGGGGGCGACTATGGCTACACCTTC. Translation: CASGVGGDYGYTF. The J gene is TRBJ1-2, the V gene TRBV2, with 7 positions matching TRBD1. V dropped 8 bases and J dropped 3; count of bases not matched to a gene: 6. The germline V gene has CDR1 SNHLY and CDR2 FYNNEI. This CDR3 is built from 13 residues.

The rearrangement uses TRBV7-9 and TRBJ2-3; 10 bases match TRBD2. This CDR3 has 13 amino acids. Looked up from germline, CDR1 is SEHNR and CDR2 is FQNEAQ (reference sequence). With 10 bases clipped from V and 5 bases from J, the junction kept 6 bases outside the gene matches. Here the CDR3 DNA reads TGTGCCATGAAGCGGGGGGGCGGAGATACGCAGTATTTT. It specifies CAMKRGGGDTQYF.

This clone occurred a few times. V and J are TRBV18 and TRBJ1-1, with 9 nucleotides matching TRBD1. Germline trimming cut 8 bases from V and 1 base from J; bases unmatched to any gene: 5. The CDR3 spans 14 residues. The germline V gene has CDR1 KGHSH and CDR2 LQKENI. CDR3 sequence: CASRRDRENTEAFF. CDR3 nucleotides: TGTGCCAGCCGCCGGGACAGGGAGAACACTGAAGCTTTCTTT.

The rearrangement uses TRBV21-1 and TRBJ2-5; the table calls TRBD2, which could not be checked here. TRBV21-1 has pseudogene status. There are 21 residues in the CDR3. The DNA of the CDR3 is TGTGCCAGCAGCAAGGGTCTTAGGGGACTAGCGGGGGCGGCCCCACAAGAGACCCAGTACTTC. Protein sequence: CASSKGLRGLAGAAPQETQYF.

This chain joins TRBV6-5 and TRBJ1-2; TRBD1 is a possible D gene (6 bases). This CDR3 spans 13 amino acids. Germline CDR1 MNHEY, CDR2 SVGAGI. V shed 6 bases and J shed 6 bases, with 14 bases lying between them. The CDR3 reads CASSNYRAHGYTF. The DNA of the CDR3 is TGTGCCAGCAGCAACTACAGGGCCCATGGCTACACCTTC.

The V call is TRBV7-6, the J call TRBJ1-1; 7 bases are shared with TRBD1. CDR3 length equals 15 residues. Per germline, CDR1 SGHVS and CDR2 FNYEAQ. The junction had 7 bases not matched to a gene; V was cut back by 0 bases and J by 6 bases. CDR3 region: CASSLAQGRGAEAFF. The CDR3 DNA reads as TGTGCCAGCAGCTTAGCGCAGGGCAGGGGGGCTGAAGCTTTCTTT.

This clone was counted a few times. For the CDR3, the DNA is TGTGCCAGCAGGAGACAGGGGGCTAACTATGGCTACACCTTC. Its protein product is CASRRQGANYGYTF. The V and J genes are TRBV28 and TRBJ1-2; 9 bases agree with TRBD1. CDR3 size: 14 residues. With 6 bases clipped from V and 0 bases from J, the junction kept 2 bases outside the gene matches. CDR1 is MDHEN, CDR2 SYDVKM, per germline.

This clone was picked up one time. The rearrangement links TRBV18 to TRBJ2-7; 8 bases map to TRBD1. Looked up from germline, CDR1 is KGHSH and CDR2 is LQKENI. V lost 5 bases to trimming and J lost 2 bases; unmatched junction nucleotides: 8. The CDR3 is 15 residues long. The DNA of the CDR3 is TGTGCCAGCTCAACGGGGGACAGGAAAACCTACGAGCAGTACTTC. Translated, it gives CASSTGDRKTYEQYF. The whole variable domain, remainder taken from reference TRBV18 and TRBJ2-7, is NAGVMQNPRHLVRRRGQEARLRCSPMKGHSHVYWYRQLPEEGLKFMVYLQKENIIDESGMPKERFSAEFPKEGPSILRIQQVVRGDSAAYFCASSTGDRKTYEQYFGPGTRLTVT.

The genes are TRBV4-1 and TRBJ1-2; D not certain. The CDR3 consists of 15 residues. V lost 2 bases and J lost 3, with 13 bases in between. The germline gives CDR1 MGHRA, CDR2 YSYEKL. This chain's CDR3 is CASSQTHPGYYGYTF. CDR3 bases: TGCGCCAGCAGCCAAACCCACCCGGGTTACTATGGCTACACCTTC.